These T cell receptor beta chains were read from a single sample in a study of blood T cell repertoires in COVID-19. The data were produced by immunoSEQ multiplex PCR, yet TCRdb's version contains in-frame clones alone and is incomplete. Altogether roughly 230,000 clones are present, 70% to 90% being singletons, with the ten largest covering more than 0.75%. The source material was peripheral blood. The receptors originated from a middle-aged man with acute or convalescent COVID-19. CDR3s include the opening cysteine and the closing phenylalanine or tryptophan. Each record gives: V gene, CDR3 length, clone size, J gene, D gene, CDR3 protein, CDR3 DNA. A D gene is named only where the DNA matches it firmly. Expanded clones get a size class; other rows say once, few or many, or leave the size out.

TRBV19	13	.	TRBJ1-2	TRBD1	CASSEQGRSGYTF	TGTGCCAGTTCCGAACAGGGGAGGAGTGGCTACACCTTC
TRBV10-1	12	few	TRBJ1-6	.	CATKGVASPLHF	TGCGCCACTAAGGGGGTAGCGTCACCCCTCCACTTT
TRBV12-5	16	few	TRBJ1-2	TRBD1	CASGLNGGQGKDGYTF	TGTGCTAGTGGTTTGAACGGAGGACAGGGCAAAGATGGCTACACCTTC
TRBV5-4	14	once	TRBJ2-7	TRBD1	CASSYRQGADEQYF	TGTGCCAGCAGCTACAGACAGGGGGCGGACGAGCAGTACTTC
TRBV19	13	.	TRBJ1-1	TRBD1	CATSDRPNTEAFF	TGTGCCACCTCGGACAGGCCCAACACTGAAGCTTTCTTT
TRBV6-2/TRBV6-3	15	few	TRBJ1-5	.	CASSYLDRFNQPQHF	TGTGCCAGCAGTTACTTGGACAGATTCAATCAGCCCCAGCATTTT
TRBV10-3	12	.	TRBJ1-2	TRBD1	CAIGTGIHGYTF	TGTGCCATCGGGACAGGGATTCATGGCTACACCTTC
TRBV29-1	14	.	TRBJ2-3	.	CSVGWRPSTDTQYF	TGCAGCGTTGGTTGGCGGCCTAGCACAGATACGCAGTATTTT
TRBV27	12	.	TRBJ2-2	.	CASSLFQGELFF	TGTGCCAGCAGTTTATTCCAGGGAGAGCTGTTTTTT
TRBV5-1	13	.	TRBJ2-3	.	CASSLEGRGTQYF	TGCGCCAGCAGCTTGGAGGGGCGGGGAACGCAGTATTTT
TRBV12-1	16	.	TRBJ2-6	.	CASSEEQGTGANVLTF	TGTGCCAGCAGTGAGGAACAGGGGACGGGGGCCAACGTCCTGACTTTC
TRBV6-6	14	.	TRBJ2-4	.	CASTTGTFKNIQYF	TGTGCCAGCACCACGGGGACTTTCAAAAACATTCAGTACTTC
TRBV13	17	.	TRBJ2-3	.	CASSPGTAMGGADTQYF	TGTGCCAGCAGCCCCGGGACAGCCATGGGAGGCGCAGATACGCAGTATTTT
TRBV5-6	15	.	TRBJ1-2	TRBD1	CASSPWDRGQYGYTF	TGTGCCAGCAGCCCCTGGGACAGGGGGCAATATGGCTACACCTTC
TRBV5-4	14	.	TRBJ2-3	TRBD1	CASSQGQTTDTQYF	TGTGCCAGCAGCCAGGGACAGACCACAGATACGCAGTATTTT
TRBV6-5	14	.	TRBJ1-5	.	CATLLQGGNQPQHF	TGTGCCACACTACTACAGGGCGGCAATCAGCCCCAGCATTTT
TRBV6-2/TRBV6-3	12	.	TRBJ1-1	.	CASSYSSIRAFF	TGTGCCAGCAGTTACTCGTCTATACGGGCTTTCTTT
TRBV24-1	15	.	TRBJ2-5	TRBD2	CATSTGLAGGETQYF	TGTGCCACTAGTACCGGACTAGCGGGGGGAGAGACCCAGTACTTC
TRBV7-2	15	.	TRBJ2-4	TRBD2	CASSLAGGSKNIQYF	TGTGCCAGCAGCTTAGCGGGGGGGTCCAAAAACATTCAGTACTTC